This T cell receptor beta chain came from a study of blood T cell repertoires in COVID-19. The wider study: The origin of the acute and convalescent COVID-19 samples was the United States, Italy and Spain.

Under the authors' procedure: Amplifying reference gene primers gave estimates of nucleated cell counts. Sequencing used immunoSEQ multiplex PCR; TCRdb keeps in-frame clones, though not all of them. V, J and clone size are taken as reported in that table, and D and trimming were inferred from the DNA itself. This sample carries roughly 39,000 clones, 94% of them seen once, and the ten largest clones take approximately 4.1%. Germline CDR1 and CDR2: SGHRS and YFSETQ. This CDR3 has 14 amino acids. Trimming cost V 4 bases and J 5 bases; bases outside gene matches: 4. The sample taken for sequencing was peripheral blood. The chain has TRBV5-1 and TRBJ2-3; 10 nucleotides align to TRBD1. This clonotype was sampled from a human donor with active COVID-19. The donor label of this sample is uncertain. CDR3 region: CASSTGQGLDTQYF. The CDR3 DNA follows: TGCGCCAGCAGCACGGGACAGGGGTTAGATACGCAGTATTTT. The whole variable domain, remainder taken from reference TRBV5-1 and TRBJ2-3, is KAGVTQTPRYLIKTRGQQVTLSCSPISGHRSVSWYQQTPGQGLQFLFEYFSETQRNKGNFPGRFSGRQFSNSRSEMNVSTLELGDSALYLCASSTGQGLDTQYFGPGTRLTVL.